The 21 T cell receptor beta chains reported below all come from one sample, sequenced in a study of blood T cell repertoires in COVID-19. Data came from immunoSEQ multiplex PCR; TCRdb stores just in-frame clones and leaves some out. The table includes about 280,000 clones, roughly 88% detected once. The specimen was peripheral blood. Receptors originate from a man aged 18 to 30 with active or convalescent COVID-19.

The V and J genes are TRBV27 and TRBJ2-7; no reliable D call. There are 13 residues in the CDR3. Trimming took off 3 bases at V and 3 bases at J, with 9 bases between the two ends. CDR1 and CDR2 from the germline V gene are MNHEY and SMNVEV (reference sequence). CDR3 DNA sequence: TGTGCCAGCAGTTTCCATCCCAACTACGAGCAGTACTTC. It codes for CASSFHPNYEQYF.

The V call is TRBV2, the J call TRBJ2-6; D might be TRBD2 (5 bases). V was clipped by 11 bases and J by 8 bases, with 25 bases between them. This CDR3 comprises 16 residues. Per germline, CDR1 SNHLY and CDR2 FYNNEI. The CDR3, as DNA: TGTGCCTTTCGAGGGTGGACTCCGCCAAACCCCAACGTCCTGACTTTC. Protein: CAFRGWTPPNPNVLTF.

This chain joins TRBV6-5 and TRBJ2-7; D is unresolved. The ends were cut back, 7 bases at V and 0 bases at J, with 7 bases in the middle. The CDR3 consists of 12 residues. CDR1 is MNHEY and CDR2 is SVGAGI in the germline V gene. The CDR3 sequence: CASNQYSYEQYF. The CDR3 DNA reads as TGTGCCAGCAATCAGTACTCCTACGAGCAGTACTTC.

The chain recombines TRBV4-3 with TRBJ2-3; 11 nucleotides align to TRBD2. The CDR3 totals 16 residues. The V gene end was trimmed by 1 base and the J gene end by 5 bases; junction bases not matched to a gene: 5. Looked up from germline, CDR1 is LGHNA and CDR2 is YSLEER. The CDR3 reads CASSQAKTSGVDTQYF. The CDR3 DNA sequence: TGCGCCAGCAGCCAAGCGAAGACTAGCGGGGTAGATACGCAGTATTTT.

This rearrangement joins TRBV7-2 to TRBJ2-4, with a weak D call TRBD1 (6 bases). The CDR3 spans 15 residues. V lost 1 base and J 6 bases, leaving 13 bases between the germline ends. Germline loops: CDR1 SGHTA, CDR2 FQGNSA. CDR3: CASSLGPDSPNIQYF. The DNA of the CDR3 is TGTGCCAGCAGCTTAGGACCGGACAGCCCAAACATTCAGTACTTC.

This clone has more than one count but fewer than ten. CDR3 residues: CASSLWGGAGEQFF. In nucleotides, the CDR3 is TGTGCCAGCAGCCTATGGGGGGGGGCCGGTGAGCAGTTCTTC. The V gene is TRBV7-2, the J gene TRBJ2-1, with D possibly being TRBD2 (7 bases). The CDR3 has 14 residues. Germline loops: CDR1 SGHTA, CDR2 FQGNSA. V was pared by 5 bases and J by 9 bases, with 17 bases between.

CDR3 in amino acids: CASTSPGIPAYEQYF. CDR3 nucleotides: TGTGCCAGCACCTCACCGGGGATACCCGCCTACGAGCAGTACTTC. This sequence joins TRBV6-5 and TRBJ2-7; tentatively, D is TRBD2 (5 bases). Trimming pared 7 bases from V and 2 bases from J, leaving 18 bases between. The CDR3 sequence is 15 residues long. The germline CDR1 and CDR2 sequences are MNHEY and SVGAGI.

The count of this clone is one. The rearrangement links TRBV7-8 to TRBJ1-5; 7 nucleotides match TRBD1. The V segment lost 2 bases and the J segment 3 bases; nucleotides outside the gene matches: 4. In germline, CDR1 is SGHVS, CDR2 FQNEAQ. There are 15 residues in the CDR3. CDR3 protein: CASSLRGQNNQPQHF. Here the CDR3 DNA reads TGTGCCAGCAGCTTAAGGGGACAGAACAATCAGCCCCAGCATTTT.

The gene calls are TRBV5-6 and TRBJ2-7; D is undetermined. Germline V gives CDR1 SGHDT, CDR2 YYEEEE. The V gene lost 0 bases and the J gene lost 5 bases, with 15 bases spanning the gap. The CDR3 spans 15 residues. CDR3 sequence (DNA): TGTGCCAGCAGCTTGGCCTCGGAGAGAATCCACGAGCAGTACTTC. Amino acid sequence: CASSLASERIHEQYF.

This clone was counted once. This chain uses TRBV7-9 with TRBJ2-5; TRBD2 might be the D (5 bases). Germline CDR1 and CDR2: SEHNR and FQNEAQ (reference sequence). CDR3 size: 17 residues. Trimming pared 3 bases from V and 4 bases from J, leaving 21 bases between. CDR3 protein: CASSFRPVLEGPETQYF. In DNA form, the CDR3 reads TGTGCCAGCAGCTTCCGACCAGTCCTAGAGGGTCCAGAGACCCAGTACTTC.

This rearrangement joins TRBV9 to TRBJ1-1; 9 nucleotides align to TRBD1. Germline values: CDR1 SGDLS, CDR2 YYNGEE. The CDR3 contains 18 residues. Trimming at V came to 3 bases and at J to 0 bases, leaving 12 bases not matched to a gene. The DNA of the CDR3 is TGTGCCAGCAGCGACCATTGGGACAGGGCTAGGATGAACACTGAAGCTTTCTTT. Its translation: CASSDHWDRARMNTEAFF.

V gene TRBV4-2 combines with J gene TRBJ2-5; possibly TRBD2 for D (6 bases). The J call is in doubt because the DNA end fits TRBJ2-7 better. There are 15 residues in the CDR3. Germline CDR1 reads LGHNA; CDR2 reads YNFKEQ. The CDR3 spells CASSPAGTGLYEQYF. CDR3 nucleotides: TGTGCCAGCAGCCCGGCCGGGACTGGCCTCTACGAGCAGTACTTC.

V usage is TRBV4-3 and J usage is TRBJ2-1; unclear D gene. This CDR3 has 13 amino acids. CDR1 is LGHNA, CDR2 YSLEER, per germline. V was cut by 2 bases and J by 6 bases, with 8 bases left in between. CDR3 sequence: CASSQRYFNEQFF. In DNA, the CDR3 is TGCGCCAGCAGCCAACGGTACTTCAATGAGCAGTTCTTC.

This rearrangement joins TRBV6-2 or TRBV6-3 to TRBJ2-2; 8 bases match TRBD1. This CDR3 has 16 amino acids. CDR1 MNHEY and CDR2 SVGEGT come from the germline V gene. Trimming removed 5 bases from V and 3 bases from J; junction bases left unmatched: 8. This chain's CDR3 is CASSTGTGGHTGELFF. The CDR3 DNA reads as TGTGCCAGCAGTACTGGGACAGGCGGTCACACCGGGGAGCTGTTTTTT.

The chain is built from TRBV7-8 and TRBJ1-3; D is possibly TRBD1 (5 bases). This CDR3 contains 15 residues. Germline CDR1 SGHVS, CDR2 FQNEAQ. V gave up 3 bases and J gave up 2 bases, with 11 bases separating them. The CDR3 loop is CASSLRRVAGNTIYF. CDR3 DNA: TGTGCCAGCAGCTTGCGCAGGGTTGCTGGAAACACCATATATTTT. Together with reference TRBV7-8 and TRBJ1-3, the CDR3 gives the full variable domain: GAGVSQSPRYKVAKRGQDVALRCDPISGHVSLFWYQQALGQGPEFLTYFQNEAQLDKSGLPSDRFFAERPEGSVSTLKIQRTQQEDSAVYLCASSLRRVAGNTIYFGEGSWLTVV.

The V gene is TRBV19, the J gene TRBJ2-3; unclear D gene. CDR1 and CDR2 from the germline V gene are LNHDA and SQIVND (reference sequence). This CDR3 is 14 amino acids long. V was shortened by 7 bases and J by 2 bases, with 13 bases between the two germline ends. The CDR3 loop reads CASTPRVDTDTQYF. CDR3 sequence (DNA): TGTGCCAGTACTCCCCGGGTCGACACAGATACGCAGTATTTT. Full variable domain (outside the CDR3, taken from reference TRBV19 and TRBJ2-3): DGGITQSPKYLFRKEGQNVTLSCEQNLNHDAMYWYRQDPGQGLRLIYYSQIVNDFQKGDIAEGYSVSREKKESFPLTVTSAQKNPTAFYLCASTPRVDTDTQYFGPGTRLTVL.

About this clone: The same CDR3 is also encoded by other DNA sequences in this sample. The rearrangement joins TRBV18 to TRBJ1-2, with TRBD1 matching 9 bases. Trimming removed 3 bases from V and 5 bases from J; junction bases left unmatched: 7. The germline CDR1 and CDR2 sequences are KGHSH and LQKENI. This CDR3 is built from 15 residues. CDR3 residues: CASSPPGQGGYGYTF. The CDR3 coding sequence is TGTGCCAGCTCACCTCCGGGACAGGGCGGGTATGGCTACACCTTC.

The CDR3 region has the DNA TGTGCCAGCAGCCAAGTACCCGAAGGAGGGTGTGAGGGCTACACCTTC. Its translation is CASSQVPEGGCEGYTF. The rearrangement joins TRBV3-1 (or the pseudogene TRBV3-2) to TRBJ1-2; no clear D. V gave up 1 base and J gave up 8 bases, with 20 bases separating them. Germline values: CDR1 LGHDT, CDR2 YNNKEL (reference sequence). CDR3 length: 16 residues.

The CDR3: CATSLRDSYGYTF. The CDR3 nucleotides read TGTGCCACCAGTCTCCGGGACAGCTATGGCTACACCTTC. V is TRBV15 and J is TRBJ1-2; 7 bases are a match to TRBD1. Germline assignment: CDR1 LNHNV and CDR2 YYDKDF (reference sequence). Losses at the gene ends were 6 bases for V and 4 bases for J; bases not matched to a gene: 5. The CDR3 has 13 amino acids. Full variable domain (rest looked up from reference TRBV15 and TRBJ1-2): DAMVIQNPRYQVTQFGKPVTLSCSQTLNHNVMYWYQQKSSQAPKLLFHYYDKDFNNEADTPDNFQSRRPNTSFCFLDIRSPGLGDTAMYLCATSLRDSYGYTFGSGTRLTVV.

This clone has only one observation. V gene TRBV15 combines with J gene TRBJ2-2; 12 positions match TRBD2. The CDR3 spans 19 residues. Per germline, CDR1 LNHNV and CDR2 YYDKDF (reference sequence). Trimming took 0 bases from V and 5 from J; bases not matched to a gene: 10. The CDR3 DNA reads TGTGCCACCAGCAGAGATTGGCGGACTAGCGGGGCGGGGACCGGGGAGCTGTTTTTT. Its translation: CATSRDWRTSGAGTGELFF.

The rearrangement links TRBV5-1 to TRBJ1-2; possible D gene TRBD1, 5 bases. This CDR3 spans 11 amino acids. Germline V gene data show CDR1 as SGHRS and CDR2 as YFSETQ. V lost 5 bases, J lost 4 bases, and 6 bases lay in between. The CDR3 protein is CASRGVYGYTF. DNA of the CDR3: TGCGCCAGCAGAGGGGTCTATGGCTACACCTTC.